Included here is one T cell receptor beta chain sequence, with context. Its antigen is unknown. The sample is drawn from a study of T-cell reconstitution after alpha-beta-depleted transplantation in children. Study results and limitations: The origin of high day-60 TCRbeta diversity in some patients lay in surviving recipient T cells and thymic progenitors. After transplant, at about two months, alpha-beta T cells were reportedly derived from several hundred expanded graft clones. T-cell counts and diversity at one year post-transplant came mainly from newly produced T cells.

The V end was cut by 3 bases, the J end by 6 bases, with 15 bases between. This CDR3 region has 15 residues. This sample's TCRbeta library carried unique molecular identifier barcodes. MiXCR was run by TCRdb on the PCR reads, yielding one entry per CDR3 protein. This repertoire shows about 1,000,000 distinct CDR3 sequences, about 26% found once; its top ten account for over 25%. The material was PBMCs, mostly from graft donor cells, obtained 360 days after TCRalphabeta/CD19-depleted stem cell transplant. V and J are TRBV12-3 or TRBV12-4 and TRBJ1-3; D not resolved. This sequence originates from a boy less than two years old who had a stem cell transplant for SCID, so the T cells may come from the graft donor. The CDR3 DNA reads as TGTGCCAGCAGTTTTCCGGGATTTCTCTCAAACACCATATATTTT. Its translation is CASSFPGFLSNTIYF.